Following are 6 T cell receptor beta chains from one sample sequenced in a study of regulatory dendritic cells for organ transplantation. Sequenced by immunoSEQ multiplex PCR; TCRdb stores in-frame clones only, minus some. The profile shows fewer than 40,000 clones, around 90% of them singletons. The sequencing sample was made of naive CD4+ T cells from blood. Subset reported: CD45RA+ naive T cells. Receptors were obtained from a human donor in good health.

Comments on this clone: An end of the junction differs from the germline gene, which may be a read error. This chain links TRBV6-6 with TRBJ2-6; D is ambiguous. Germline CDR1 and CDR2: MNHNY and SVGAGI (reference sequence). The CDR3 length is 16 residues. The CDR3: CASINIAFGGPNVLTF. The CDR3 DNA is TGTGCCAGCATCAATATTGCCTTCGGTGGGCCCAACGTCCTGACTTTC.

CDR3 sequence: CASSPRGLAGVEQFF. Here the CDR3 DNA reads TGTGCCAGCAGCCCACGAGGACTAGCGGGAGTTGAGCAGTTCTTC. J is TRBJ2-1 and V is TRBV6-5; TRBD2 aligns across 13 bases. This CDR3 region has 15 residues. Trimming cost V 6 bases and J 9 bases; bases outside gene matches: 8. CDR1 and CDR2 (germline): MNHEY, SVGAGI.

J is TRBJ2-3 and V is TRBV30, with a possible D match to TRBD2 (6 bases). From germline, CDR1 is GTSNPN and CDR2 SVGIG (reference sequence). Between the trimmed V and J ends, which lost 5 bases and 8 bases, there was a span of 17 bases. The CDR3 covers 13 residues. This CDR3 reads CAWGDWPTSTQYF. The CDR3, as DNA: TGTGCCTGGGGGGACTGGCCGACTTCTACGCAGTATTTT.

This clone was observed once. The chain joins TRBV30 to TRBJ2-7; D remains ambiguous. V lost 3 bases and J 7 bases, leaving 10 bases between the germline ends. CDR3 length: 11 amino acids. CDR1 and CDR2 (germline): GTSNPN, SVGIG (reference sequence). The CDR3 protein is CAWSRLGEQYF. The CDR3 DNA sequence: TGTGCCTGGAGCAGACTGGGGGAGCAGTACTTC.

This sequence joins TRBV9 and TRBJ2-6, with D possibly matching TRBD1 (5 bases). The CDR3 has 13 amino acids. The germline V gene has CDR1 SGDLS and CDR2 YYNGEE. Between the trimmed V and J ends, which lost 5 bases and 10 bases, there was a span of 13 bases. CDR3 sequence (DNA): TGTGCCAGCAGTAGGGGTATAGCAAACGTCCTGACTTTC. Translation gives CASSRGIANVLTF.

In this sample, this clone turned up once. V and J are TRBV6-6 and TRBJ2-7; possible D gene TRBD2, 6 bases. The germline V gene encodes CDR1 MNHNY and CDR2 SVGAGI (reference sequence). Trimming left V 2 bases short and J 4 bases short, with 9 bases between. The CDR3 spans 13 residues. CDR3 DNA sequence: TGTGCCAGCAGTTACAGGGACTTATACGAGCAGTACTTC. This gives the protein CASSYRDLYEQYF.